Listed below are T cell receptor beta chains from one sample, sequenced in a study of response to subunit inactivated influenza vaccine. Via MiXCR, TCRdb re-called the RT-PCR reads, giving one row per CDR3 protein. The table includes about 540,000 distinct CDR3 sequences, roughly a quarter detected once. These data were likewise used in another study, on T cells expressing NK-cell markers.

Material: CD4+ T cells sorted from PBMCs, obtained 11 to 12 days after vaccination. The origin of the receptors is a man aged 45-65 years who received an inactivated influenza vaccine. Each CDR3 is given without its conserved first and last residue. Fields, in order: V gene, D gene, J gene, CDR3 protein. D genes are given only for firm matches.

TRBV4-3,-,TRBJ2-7,ASSQDSGYPYEQY
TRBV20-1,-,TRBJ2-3,SARRGASTDTQY
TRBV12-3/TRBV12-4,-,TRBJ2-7,ASSLGVRSYEQY
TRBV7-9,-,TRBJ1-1,ASSLGEGMTEAF
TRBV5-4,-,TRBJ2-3,ASSPPDGPSSTDTQY
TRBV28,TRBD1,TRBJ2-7,ASISDRVRNEQY
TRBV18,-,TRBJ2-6,ASSPIPGANVLT
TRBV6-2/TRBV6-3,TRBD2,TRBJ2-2,ASSSLTSREELF
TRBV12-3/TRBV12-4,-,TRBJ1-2,ASRPHGGGAGGYT
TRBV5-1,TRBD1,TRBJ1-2,ASSEDRSYGYT
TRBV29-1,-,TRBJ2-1,SVGKVEQF
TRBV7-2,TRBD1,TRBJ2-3,ASTFGQVTDTQY
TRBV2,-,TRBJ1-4,ASCRGGQAEKLF
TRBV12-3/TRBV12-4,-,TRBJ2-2,ASSLEIDSANTGELF
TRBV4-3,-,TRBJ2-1,ASSQGWRGTYNEQF
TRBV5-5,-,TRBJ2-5,ASSLGTLQETQY
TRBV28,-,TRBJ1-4,ASTSEGTLF
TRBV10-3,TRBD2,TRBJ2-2,AISEWGVAGTNTGELF
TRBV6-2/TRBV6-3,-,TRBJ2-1,ASRPPGPPGNEQF
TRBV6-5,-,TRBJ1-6,ASSSREASPLH
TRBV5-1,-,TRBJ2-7,ASSFSGRGEQY
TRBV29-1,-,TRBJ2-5,SVAIAGTGETQY
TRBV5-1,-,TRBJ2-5,ASSLSQGSPRETQY
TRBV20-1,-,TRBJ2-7,SARAPSGAYEQY
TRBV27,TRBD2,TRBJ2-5,ASRVAGSYQETQY
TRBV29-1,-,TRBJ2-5,SVVDSPPGETQY
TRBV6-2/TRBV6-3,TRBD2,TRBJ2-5,ASSYVSSGVETQY
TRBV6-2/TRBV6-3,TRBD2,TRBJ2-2,ASRQTGTSGPNTGELF
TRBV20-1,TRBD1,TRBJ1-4,SASGTGGINEKLF
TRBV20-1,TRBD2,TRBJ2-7,SASLAGGYEQY
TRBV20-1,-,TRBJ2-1,SAPVRGPLGNEQF
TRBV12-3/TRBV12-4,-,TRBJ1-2,ATQTGLSANYGYT
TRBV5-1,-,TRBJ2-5,ASSLSGVAETQY
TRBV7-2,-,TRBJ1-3,ASSSRGGFDGNTIY
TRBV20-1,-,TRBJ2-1,SAHWGEQF
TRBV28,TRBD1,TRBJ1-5,ASSLSGTDNQPQH
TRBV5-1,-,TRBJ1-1,ASSLDNNMNTEAF
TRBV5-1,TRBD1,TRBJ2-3,ASSSQQGVRTDTQY
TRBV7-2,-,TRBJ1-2,ASSAGRDYGYT
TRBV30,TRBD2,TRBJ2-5,AWSVFGLAKETQY
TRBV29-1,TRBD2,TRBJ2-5,SVEDLTSGSPRAQY
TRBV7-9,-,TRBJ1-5,ASSLGETSQPQH
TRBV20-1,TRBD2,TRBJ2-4,SATPSGENIQY
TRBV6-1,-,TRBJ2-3,ASSQGWQGDTQY
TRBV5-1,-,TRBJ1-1,ASRRDTENTEAF
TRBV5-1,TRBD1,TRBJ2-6,ASSLGGTVAGANVLT
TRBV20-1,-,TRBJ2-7,SASVTGGQSKARAYEQY
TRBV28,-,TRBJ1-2,ASRFAGTPYGYT
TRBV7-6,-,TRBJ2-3,ASSALSDTQY
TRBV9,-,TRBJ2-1,ASSVGPSNEQF
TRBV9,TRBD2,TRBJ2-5,ASSGASGRTETQY
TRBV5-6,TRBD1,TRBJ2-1,ASSLRGRTTYNEQF
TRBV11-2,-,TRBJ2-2,ASSLAADIGELF
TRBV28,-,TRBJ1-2,ASSLPRGQSNGYT
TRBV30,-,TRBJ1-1,AWRRQLNTEAF
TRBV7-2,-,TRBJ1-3,ASSLARGSSGNTIY
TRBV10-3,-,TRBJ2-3,AISESRTTDTQY
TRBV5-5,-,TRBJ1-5,ASSLAPQGSNQPQH
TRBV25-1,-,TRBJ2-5,ASSEYRAVRGQETQY